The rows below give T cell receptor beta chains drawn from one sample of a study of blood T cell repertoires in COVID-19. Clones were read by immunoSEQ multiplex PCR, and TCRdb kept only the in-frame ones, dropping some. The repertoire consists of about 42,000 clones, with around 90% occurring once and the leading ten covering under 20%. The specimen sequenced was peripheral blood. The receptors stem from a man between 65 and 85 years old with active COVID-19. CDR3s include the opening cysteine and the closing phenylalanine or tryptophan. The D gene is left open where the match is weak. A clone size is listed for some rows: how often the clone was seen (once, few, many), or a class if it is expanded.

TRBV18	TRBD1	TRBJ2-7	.	CASSPPDRDPRNEQYF	TGTGCCAGCTCACCACCTGACAGGGACCCTCGGAACGAGCAGTACTTC
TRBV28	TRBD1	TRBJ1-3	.	CASSFGTANTIYF	TGTGCCAGCAGTTTTGGGACAGCAAACACCATATATTTT
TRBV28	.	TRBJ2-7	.	CASLHATGTEEQYF	TGTGCCAGCCTACACGCGACGGGAACGGAGGAGCAGTACTTC
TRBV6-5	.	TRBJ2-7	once	CASRPSGSYEQYF	TGTGCCAGCAGGCCTTCGGGCTCCTACGAGCAGTACTTC
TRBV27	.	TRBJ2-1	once	CASSLQGPRRYNEQFF	TGTGCCAGCAGTTTACAGGGTCCGAGGCGGTACAATGAGCAGTTCTTC
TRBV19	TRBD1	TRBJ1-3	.	CASTLGGSSGNTIYF	TGTGCCAGTACCCTAGGGGGCAGCTCTGGAAACACCATATATTTT
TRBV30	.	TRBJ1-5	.	CAWNAGVNQPQHF	TGTGCCTGGAACGCGGGAGTCAATCAGCCCCAGCATTTT
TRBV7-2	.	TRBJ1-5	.	CASSFDSRGNQPQHF	TGTGCCAGCAGCTTCGACTCACGCGGGAATCAGCCCCAGCATTTT
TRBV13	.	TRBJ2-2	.	CASRPRPMVGELFF	TGTGCCAGCAGGCCGCGCCCTATGGTCGGGGAGCTGTTTTTT
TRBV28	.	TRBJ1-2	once	CASSVPGAVYGYTF	TGTGCCAGCAGTGTACCTGGGGCGGTCTATGGCTACACCTTC
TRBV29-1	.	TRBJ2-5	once	CSVRGETQYF	TGCAGCGTCCGAGGGGAGACCCAGTACTTC
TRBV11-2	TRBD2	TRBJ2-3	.	CASSLLPSGAGDTQYF	TGTGCCAGCAGCTTACTCCCTAGCGGGGCTGGAGATACGCAGTATTTT
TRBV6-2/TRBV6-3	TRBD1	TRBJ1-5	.	CASSYHRGQLNRNQPQHF	TGTGCCAGCAGTTACCACAGGGGGCAATTGAATCGCAATCAGCCCCAGCATTTT
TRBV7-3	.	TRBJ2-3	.	CASSLSVVGATDTQYF	TGTGCCAGCAGCTTAAGCGTGGTAGGGGCCACAGATACGCAGTATTTT
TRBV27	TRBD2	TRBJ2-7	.	CASSLLPGLASSYEQYF	TGTGCCAGCAGTTTACTCCCGGGACTAGCGAGCTCCTACGAGCAGTACTTC
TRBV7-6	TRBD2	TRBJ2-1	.	CASSLAGTSGGYNEQFF	TGTGCCAGCAGCTTAGCGGGGACTAGCGGGGGATACAATGAGCAGTTCTTC
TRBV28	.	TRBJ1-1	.	CASRRMNTEAFF	TGTGCCAGCAGGAGAATGAACACTGAAGCTTTCTTT
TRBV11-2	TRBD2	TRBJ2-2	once	CASSLAGGPTGELFF	TGTGCCAGCAGCTTAGCGGGGGGACCCACCGGGGAGCTGTTTTTT
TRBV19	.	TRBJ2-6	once	CASSIVRGSGANVLTF	TGTGCCAGTAGTATAGTGAGAGGCTCCGGGGCCAACGTCCTGACTTTC
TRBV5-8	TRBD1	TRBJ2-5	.	CASSSETGQETQYF	TGTGCCAGCAGCTCGGAGACAGGGCAAGAGACCCAGTACTTC
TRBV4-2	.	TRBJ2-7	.	CASSQEGQVQTYEQYF	TGTGCCAGCAGCCAAGAAGGTCAAGTACAGACCTACGAGCAGTACTTC
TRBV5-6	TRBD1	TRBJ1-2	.	CASSSFRDRLLRGYTF	TGTGCCAGCAGCTCTTTCCGGGACAGGCTTCTAAGGGGCTACACCTTC
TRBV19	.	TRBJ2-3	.	CATTGSTDTQYF	TGTGCCACCACAGGGTCCACAGATACGCAGTATTTT
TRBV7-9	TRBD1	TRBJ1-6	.	CASSLTGGIFSPLHF	TGTGCCAGCAGCTTAACAGGGGGCATATTCTCACCCCTCCACTTT
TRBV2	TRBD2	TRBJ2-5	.	CASREQRGGGAFTTQYF	TGTGCCAGCAGAGAGCAGAGGGGCGGGGGGGCTTTTACGACCCAGTACTTC
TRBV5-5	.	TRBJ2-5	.	CASSRYPGSSETQYF	TGTGCCAGCAGTCGATATCCGGGGTCCTCGGAGACCCAGTACTTC
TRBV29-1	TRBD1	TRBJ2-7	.	CSAAGTGEVSYEQYF	TGCAGCGCAGCCGGGACAGGGGAAGTCTCGTACGAGCAGTACTTC
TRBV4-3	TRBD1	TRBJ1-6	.	CASSHTGTGDNSPLHF	TGCGCCAGCAGCCATACCGGGACAGGGGACAATTCACCCCTCCACTTT
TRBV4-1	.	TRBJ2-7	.	CASSQDRFRDYEQYF	TGCGCCAGCAGCCAAGATCGGTTCCGGGACTACGAGCAGTACTTC
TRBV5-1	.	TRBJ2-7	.	CASSLAGGYLHEQYF	TGCGCCAGCAGCTTGGCTGGGGGGTATCTTCACGAGCAGTACTTC
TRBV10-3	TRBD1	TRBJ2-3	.	CATQGFMGDTQYF	TGTGCCACACAGGGGTTTATGGGAGATACGCAGTATTTT
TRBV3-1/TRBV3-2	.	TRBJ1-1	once	CASSQDRQVTEAFF	TGTGCCAGCAGCCAAGATCGACAGGTAACTGAAGCTTTCTTT